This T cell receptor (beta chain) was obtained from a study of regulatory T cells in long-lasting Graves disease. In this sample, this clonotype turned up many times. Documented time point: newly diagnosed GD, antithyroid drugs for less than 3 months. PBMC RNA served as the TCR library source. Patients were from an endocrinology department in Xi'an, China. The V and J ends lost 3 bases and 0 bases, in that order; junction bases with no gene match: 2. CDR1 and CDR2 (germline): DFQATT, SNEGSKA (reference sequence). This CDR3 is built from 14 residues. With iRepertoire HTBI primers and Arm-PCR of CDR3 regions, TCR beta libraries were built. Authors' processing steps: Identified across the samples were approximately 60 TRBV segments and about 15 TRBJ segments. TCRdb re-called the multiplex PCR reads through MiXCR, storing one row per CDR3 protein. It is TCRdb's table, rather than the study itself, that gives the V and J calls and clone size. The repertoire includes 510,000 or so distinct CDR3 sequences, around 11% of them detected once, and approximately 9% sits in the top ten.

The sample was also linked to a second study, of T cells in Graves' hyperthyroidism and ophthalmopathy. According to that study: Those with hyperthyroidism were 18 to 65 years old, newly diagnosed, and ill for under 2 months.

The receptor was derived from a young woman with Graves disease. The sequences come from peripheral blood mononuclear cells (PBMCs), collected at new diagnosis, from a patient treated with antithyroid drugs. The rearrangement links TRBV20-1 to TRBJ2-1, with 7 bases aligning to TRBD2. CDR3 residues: CSARTSLSYNEQFF. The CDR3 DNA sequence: TGCAGTGCTAGGACTAGCCTCTCCTACAATGAGCAGTTCTTC.